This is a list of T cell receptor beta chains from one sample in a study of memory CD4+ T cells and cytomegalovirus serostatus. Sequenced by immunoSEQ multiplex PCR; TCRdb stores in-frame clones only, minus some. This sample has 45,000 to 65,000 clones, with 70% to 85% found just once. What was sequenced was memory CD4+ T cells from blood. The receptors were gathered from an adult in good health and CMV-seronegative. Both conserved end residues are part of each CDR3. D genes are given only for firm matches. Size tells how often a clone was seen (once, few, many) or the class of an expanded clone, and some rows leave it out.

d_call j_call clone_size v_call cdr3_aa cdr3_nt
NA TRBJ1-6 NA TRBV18 CASSQPGSPLHF TGTGCCAGCTCACAACCTGGGTCACCCCTCCACTTT
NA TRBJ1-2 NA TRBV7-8 CASSLLPDSPNYGYTF TGTGCCAGCAGCTTACTCCCGGACAGCCCTAACTATGGCTACACCTTC
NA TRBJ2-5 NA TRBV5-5 CASSLVPATQETQYF TGTGCCAGCAGCTTGGTTCCAGCCACACAAGAGACCCAGTACTTC
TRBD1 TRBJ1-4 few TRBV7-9 CASSLGQGENEKLFF TGTGCCAGCAGCTTAGGACAGGGAGAGAATGAAAAACTGTTTTTT
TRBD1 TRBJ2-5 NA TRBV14 CASSQVAGGAETQYF TGTGCCAGCAGCCAAGTGGCAGGGGGCGCAGAGACCCAGTACTTC
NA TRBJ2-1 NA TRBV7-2 CASSPRVTNNEQFF TGTGCCAGCAGCCCCAGGGTAACGAACAATGAGCAGTTCTTC
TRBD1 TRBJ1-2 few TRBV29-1 CSVVLTGSGYTF TGCAGCGTTGTTCTGACAGGGAGTGGCTACACCTTC
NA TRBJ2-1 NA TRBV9 CASSVGIEQFF TGTGCCAGCAGCGTAGGGATTGAGCAGTTCTTC
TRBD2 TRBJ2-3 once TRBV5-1 CASSITGGPADTQYF TGCGCCAGCAGCATCACGGGGGGGCCTGCAGATACGCAGTATTTT
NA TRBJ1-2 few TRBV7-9 CASSPGQHYGYTF TGTGCCAGCAGCCCTGGACAGCACTATGGCTACACCTTC
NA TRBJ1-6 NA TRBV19 CASSPRAGTNSPLHF TGTGCCAGTAGTCCCCGGGCAGGGACAAATTCACCCCTCCACTTT
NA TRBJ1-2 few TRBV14 CASSPDRSYGYTF TGTGCCAGCAGCCCCGACCGCAGCTATGGCTACACCTTC
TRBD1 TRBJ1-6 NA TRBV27 CATKPEPGQYNSPLHF TGTGCCACCAAACCCGAGCCGGGACAGTATAATTCACCCCTCCACTTT
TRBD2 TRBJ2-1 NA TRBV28 CASSSPGTSVNEQFF TGTGCCAGCAGTTCCCCAGGGACTAGCGTCAATGAGCAGTTCTTC
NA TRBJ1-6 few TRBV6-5 CASSYSTGGIWPLHF TGTGCCAGCAGTTATTCGACCGGTGGGATTTGGCCCCTCCACTTT
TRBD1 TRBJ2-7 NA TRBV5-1 CASSLGSVQGAIYEQYF TGCGCCAGCAGCTTGGGTTCGGTACAGGGGGCGATCTACGAGCAGTACTTC
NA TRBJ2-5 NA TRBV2 CASPAMGRGVETQYF TGTGCCAGTCCGGCGATGGGGAGGGGGGTAGAGACCCAGTACTTC
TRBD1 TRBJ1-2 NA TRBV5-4 CASSQDTEGAVGYTF TGCGCCAGCAGCCAAGATACAGAGGGGGCGGTTGGCTACACCTTC
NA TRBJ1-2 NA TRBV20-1 CSVEQYGYTF TGCAGTGTTGAGCAGTATGGCTACACCTTC
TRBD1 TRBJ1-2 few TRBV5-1 CACSGQSIHGYTF TGCGCCTGCTCGGGACAGTCAATACATGGCTACACCTTC
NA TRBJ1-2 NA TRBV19 CASTSDLYGYTF TGTGCCAGTACAAGTGATCTCTATGGCTACACCTTC
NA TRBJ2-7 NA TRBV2 CASSPQPPSYEQYF TGTGCCAGCAGTCCACAGCCACCCTCCTACGAGCAGTACTTC
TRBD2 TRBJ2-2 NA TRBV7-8 CASRFPGGGAGGELFF TGTGCCAGCAGGTTCCCTGGCGGGGGAGCAGGCGGGGAGCTGTTTTTT